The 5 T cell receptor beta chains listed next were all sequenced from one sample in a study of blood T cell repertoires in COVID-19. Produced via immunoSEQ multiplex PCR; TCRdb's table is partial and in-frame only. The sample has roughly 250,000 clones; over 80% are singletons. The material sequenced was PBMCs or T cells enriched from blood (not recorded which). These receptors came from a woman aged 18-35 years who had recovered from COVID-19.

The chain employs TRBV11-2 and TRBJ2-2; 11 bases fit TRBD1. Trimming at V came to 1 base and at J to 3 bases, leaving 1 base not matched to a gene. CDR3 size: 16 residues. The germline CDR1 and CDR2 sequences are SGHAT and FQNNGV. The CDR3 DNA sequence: TGTGCCAGCAGCTTAGGGACAGGGGGCTACACCGGGGAGCTGTTTTTT. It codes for CASSLGTGGYTGELFF.

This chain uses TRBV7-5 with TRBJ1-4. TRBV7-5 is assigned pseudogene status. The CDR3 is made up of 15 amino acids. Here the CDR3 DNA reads TGTGCCAGAAGCTTAGTGGGGCGGGGGGATGAAAAACTGTTTTTT. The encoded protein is CARSLVGRGDEKLFF.

This CDR3 is CATSGLAEETQYF. The CDR3 DNA sequence: TGTGCCACCAGTGGGCTAGCGGAAGAGACCCAGTACTTC. The chain recombines TRBV24-1 with TRBJ2-5; TRBD2 aligns across 7 bases. V dropped 5 bases and J dropped 3; count of bases not matched to a gene: 2. The V gene's germline CDR1 is KGHDR and CDR2 SFDVKD. This CDR3 spans 13 amino acids.

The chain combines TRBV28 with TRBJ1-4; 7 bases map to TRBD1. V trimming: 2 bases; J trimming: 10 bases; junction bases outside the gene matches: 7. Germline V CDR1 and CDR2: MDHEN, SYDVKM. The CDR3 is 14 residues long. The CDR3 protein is CASSLGQDSGKLFF. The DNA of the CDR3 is TGTGCCAGCAGTTTAGGACAGGACTCGGGAAAACTGTTTTTT.

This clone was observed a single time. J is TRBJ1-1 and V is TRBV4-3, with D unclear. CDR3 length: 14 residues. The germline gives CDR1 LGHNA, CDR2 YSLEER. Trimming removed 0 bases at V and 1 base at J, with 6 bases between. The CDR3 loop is CASSQDTANTEAFF. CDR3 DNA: TGCGCCAGCAGCCAAGATACAGCGAACACTGAAGCTTTCTTT.